The entry below gives a single T cell receptor (beta chain) sequence along with its context. This sample is part of a study of neurological immune-mediated disorders. One entry per CDR3 protein, called by TCRdb with MiXCR from the 5' RACE reads. Of about 76,000 distinct CDR3 sequences detected, 15% to 20% appear once; the ten largest clones hold less than 20%. This TCR was sampled from a woman in her thirties or forties in good health. Sequencing was done on a sample of PBMCs.

CDR3 sequence reads: CASSDRDGAPLHF. In DNA, the CDR3 is TGTGCCAGCTCAGACAGGGATGGAGCACCCCTCCACTTT. The genes are TRBV18 and TRBJ1-6, with 7 bases matching TRBD1. Looked up from germline, CDR1 is KGHSH and CDR2 is LQKENI. The ends lost 5 bases at V and 11 bases at J; junction bases unmatched: 6. The CDR3 has 13 residues.